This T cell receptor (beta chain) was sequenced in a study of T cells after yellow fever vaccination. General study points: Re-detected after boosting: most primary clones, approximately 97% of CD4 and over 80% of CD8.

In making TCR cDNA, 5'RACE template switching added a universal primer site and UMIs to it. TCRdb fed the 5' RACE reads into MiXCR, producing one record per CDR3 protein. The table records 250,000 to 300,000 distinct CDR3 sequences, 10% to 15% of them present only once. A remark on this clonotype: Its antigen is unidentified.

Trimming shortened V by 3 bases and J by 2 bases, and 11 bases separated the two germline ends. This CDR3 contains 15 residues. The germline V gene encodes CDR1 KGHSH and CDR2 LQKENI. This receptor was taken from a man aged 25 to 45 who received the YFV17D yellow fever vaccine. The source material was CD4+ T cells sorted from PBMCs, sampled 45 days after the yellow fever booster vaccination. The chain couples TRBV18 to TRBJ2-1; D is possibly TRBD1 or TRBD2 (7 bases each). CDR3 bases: TGTGCCAGCTCACCCCCAGGGGGGGCCTACAATGAGCAGTTCTTC. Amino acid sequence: CASSPPGGAYNEQFF.